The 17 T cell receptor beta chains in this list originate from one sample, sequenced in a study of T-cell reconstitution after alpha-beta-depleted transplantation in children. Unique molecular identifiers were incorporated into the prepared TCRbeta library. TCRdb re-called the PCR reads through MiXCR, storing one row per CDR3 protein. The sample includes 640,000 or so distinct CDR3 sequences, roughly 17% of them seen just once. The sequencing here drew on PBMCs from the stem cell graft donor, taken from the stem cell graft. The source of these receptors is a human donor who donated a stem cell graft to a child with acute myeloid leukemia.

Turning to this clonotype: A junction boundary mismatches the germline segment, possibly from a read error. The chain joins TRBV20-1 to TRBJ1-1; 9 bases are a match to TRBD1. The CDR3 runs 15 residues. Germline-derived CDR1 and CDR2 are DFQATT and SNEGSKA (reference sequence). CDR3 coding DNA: TGCAGTGCTAGGGTCTATAAACAGGGGGCGTCTGAAGCTCTCTTT. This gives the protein CSARVYKQGASEALF.

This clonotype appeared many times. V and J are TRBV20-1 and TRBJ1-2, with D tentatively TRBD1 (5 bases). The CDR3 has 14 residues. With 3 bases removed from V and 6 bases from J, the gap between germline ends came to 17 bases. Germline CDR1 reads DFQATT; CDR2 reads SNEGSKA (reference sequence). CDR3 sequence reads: CSASRQTSTDGYTF. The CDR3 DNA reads TGCAGTGCTAGCAGACAGACATCGACGGATGGCTACACCTTC.

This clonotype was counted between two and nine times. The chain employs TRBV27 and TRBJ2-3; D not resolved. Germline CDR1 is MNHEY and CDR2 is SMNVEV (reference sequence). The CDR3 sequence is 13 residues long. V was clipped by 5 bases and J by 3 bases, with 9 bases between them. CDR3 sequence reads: CASSTHWTDTQYF. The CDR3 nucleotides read TGTGCCAGCAGTACTCACTGGACAGATACGCAGTATTTT.

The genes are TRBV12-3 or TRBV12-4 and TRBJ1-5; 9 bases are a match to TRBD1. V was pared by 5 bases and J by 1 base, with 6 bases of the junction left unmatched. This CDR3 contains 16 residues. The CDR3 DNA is TGTGCCAGCAGTCTCGACAGGGGGGAAAGCAATCAGCCCCAGCATTTT. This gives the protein CASSLDRGESNQPQHF.

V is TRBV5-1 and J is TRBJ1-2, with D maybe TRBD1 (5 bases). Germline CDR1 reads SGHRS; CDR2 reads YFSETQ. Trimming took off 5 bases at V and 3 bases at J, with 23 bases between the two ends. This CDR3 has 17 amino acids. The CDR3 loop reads CASSPGQPTDRYYGYTF. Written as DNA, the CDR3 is TGCGCCAGCAGTCCCGGCCAACCGACAGACCGCTACTATGGCTACACCTTC.

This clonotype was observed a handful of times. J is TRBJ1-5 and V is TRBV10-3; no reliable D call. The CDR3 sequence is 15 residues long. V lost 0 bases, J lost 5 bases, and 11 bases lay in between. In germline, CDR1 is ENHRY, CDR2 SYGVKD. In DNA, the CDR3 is TGTGCCATCAGTGAGTCGGACGTCGGAGATCAGCCCCAGCATTTT. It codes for CAISESDVGDQPQHF.

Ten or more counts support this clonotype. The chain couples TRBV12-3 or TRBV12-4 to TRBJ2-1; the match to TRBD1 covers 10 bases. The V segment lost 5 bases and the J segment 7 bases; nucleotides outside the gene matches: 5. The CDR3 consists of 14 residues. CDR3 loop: CASSRQGAYNEQFF. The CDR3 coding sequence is TGTGCCAGCAGTCGACAGGGGGCTTATAATGAGCAGTTCTTC.

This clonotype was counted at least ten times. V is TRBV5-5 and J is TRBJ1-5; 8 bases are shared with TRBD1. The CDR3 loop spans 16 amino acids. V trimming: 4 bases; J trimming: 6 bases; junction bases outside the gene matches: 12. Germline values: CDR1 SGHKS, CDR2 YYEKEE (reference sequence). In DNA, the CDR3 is TGTGCCAGCAGCCCATCCCCAGACAGGGGTGGTCAGCCCCAGCATTTT. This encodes CASSPSPDRGGQPQHF.

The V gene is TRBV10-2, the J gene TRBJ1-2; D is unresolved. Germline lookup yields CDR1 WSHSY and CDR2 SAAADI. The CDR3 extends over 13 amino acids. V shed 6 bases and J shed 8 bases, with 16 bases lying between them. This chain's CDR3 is CASSPTGGKGYTF. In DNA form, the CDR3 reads TGCGCCAGCAGCCCTACCGGCGGGAAGGGCTACACCTTC.

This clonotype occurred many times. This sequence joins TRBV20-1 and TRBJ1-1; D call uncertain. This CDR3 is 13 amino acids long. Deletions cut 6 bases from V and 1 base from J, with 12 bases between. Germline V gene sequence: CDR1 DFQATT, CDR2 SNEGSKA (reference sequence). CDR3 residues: CSAVGRSNTEAFF. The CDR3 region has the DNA TGCAGTGCCGTTGGCCGTTCGAACACTGAAGCTTTCTTT.

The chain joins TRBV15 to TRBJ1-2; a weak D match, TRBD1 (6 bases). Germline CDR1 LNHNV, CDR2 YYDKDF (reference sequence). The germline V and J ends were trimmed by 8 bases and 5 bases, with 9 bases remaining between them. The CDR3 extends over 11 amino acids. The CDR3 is CATEGVYGYTF. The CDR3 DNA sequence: TGTGCCACCGAGGGGGTATATGGCTACACCTTC. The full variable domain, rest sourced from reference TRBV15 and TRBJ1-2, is DAMVIQNPRYQVTQFGKPVTLSCSQTLNHNVMYWYQQKSSQAPKLLFHYYDKDFNNEADTPDNFQSRRPNTSFCFLDIRSPGLGDTAMYLCATEGVYGYTFGSGTRLTVV.

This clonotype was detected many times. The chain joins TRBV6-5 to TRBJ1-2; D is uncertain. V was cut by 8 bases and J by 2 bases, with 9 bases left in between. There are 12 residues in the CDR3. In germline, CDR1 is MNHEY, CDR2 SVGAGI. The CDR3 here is CASRPGNYGYTF. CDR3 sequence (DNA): TGTGCCAGCCGGCCGGGGAACTATGGCTACACCTTC.

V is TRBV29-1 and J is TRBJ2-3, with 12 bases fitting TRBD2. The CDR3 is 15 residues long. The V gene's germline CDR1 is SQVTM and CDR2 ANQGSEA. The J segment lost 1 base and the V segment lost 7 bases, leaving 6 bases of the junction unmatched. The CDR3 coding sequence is TGCAGCGGAAAACGACTAGCGGGGGGCACAGATACGCAGTATTTT. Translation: CSGKRLAGGTDTQYF.

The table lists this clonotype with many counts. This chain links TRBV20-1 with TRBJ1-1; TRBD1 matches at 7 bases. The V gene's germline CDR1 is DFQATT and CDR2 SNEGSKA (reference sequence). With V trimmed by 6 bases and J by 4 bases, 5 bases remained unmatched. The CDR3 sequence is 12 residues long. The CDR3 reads CSAIPGGTEAFF. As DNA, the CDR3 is TGCAGTGCGATTCCAGGGGGCACTGAAGCTTTCTTT.

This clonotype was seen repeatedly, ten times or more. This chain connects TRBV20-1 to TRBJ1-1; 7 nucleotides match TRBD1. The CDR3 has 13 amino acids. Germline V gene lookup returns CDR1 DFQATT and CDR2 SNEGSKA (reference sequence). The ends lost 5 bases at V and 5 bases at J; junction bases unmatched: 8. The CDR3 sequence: CSAATGVGTEAFF. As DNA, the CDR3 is TGCAGTGCTGCTACAGGGGTTGGGACTGAAGCTTTCTTT.

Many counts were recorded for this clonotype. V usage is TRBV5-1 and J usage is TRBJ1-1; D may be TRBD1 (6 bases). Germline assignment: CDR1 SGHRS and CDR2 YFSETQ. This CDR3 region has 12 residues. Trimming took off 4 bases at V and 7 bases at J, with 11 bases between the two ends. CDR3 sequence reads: CASSQDRNEAFF. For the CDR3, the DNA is TGCGCCAGCAGCCAAGACAGGAATGAAGCTTTCTTT.

The CDR3 region has the DNA TGTGCCAGCAGTCCCTTTGCCAGGGGCAATTCACCCCTCCACTTT. Its translation: CASSPFARGNSPLHF. The gene calls are TRBV12-3 or TRBV12-4 and TRBJ1-6, with D perhaps TRBD1 (6 bases). This CDR3 contains 15 residues. V was shortened by 5 bases and J by 7 bases, with 15 bases between the two germline ends.